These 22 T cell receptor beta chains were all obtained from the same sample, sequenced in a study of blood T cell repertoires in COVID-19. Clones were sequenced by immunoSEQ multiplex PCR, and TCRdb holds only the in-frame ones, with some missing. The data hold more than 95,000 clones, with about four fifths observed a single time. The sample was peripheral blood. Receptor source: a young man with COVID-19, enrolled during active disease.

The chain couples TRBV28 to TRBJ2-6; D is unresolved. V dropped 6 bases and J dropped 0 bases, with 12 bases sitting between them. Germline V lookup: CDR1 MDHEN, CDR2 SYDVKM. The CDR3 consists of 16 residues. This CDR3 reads CASSSILSSGANVLTF. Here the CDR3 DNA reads TGTGCCAGCAGCTCGATTCTTAGCTCTGGGGCCAACGTCCTGACTTTC.

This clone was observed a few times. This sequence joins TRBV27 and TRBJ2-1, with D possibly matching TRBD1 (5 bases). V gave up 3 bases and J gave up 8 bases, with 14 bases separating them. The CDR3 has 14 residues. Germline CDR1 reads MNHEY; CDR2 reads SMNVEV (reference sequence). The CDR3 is CASSFGRVAYEQFF. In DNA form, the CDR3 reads TGTGCCAGCAGTTTTGGCAGGGTCGCGTATGAGCAGTTCTTC.

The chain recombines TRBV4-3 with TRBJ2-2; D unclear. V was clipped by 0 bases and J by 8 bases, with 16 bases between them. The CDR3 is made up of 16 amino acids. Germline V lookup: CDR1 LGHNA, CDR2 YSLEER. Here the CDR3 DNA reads TGCGCCAGCAGCCAAGATGAGGCGGCAGAGAGGGGGGAGCTGTTTTTT. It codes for CASSQDEAAERGELFF.

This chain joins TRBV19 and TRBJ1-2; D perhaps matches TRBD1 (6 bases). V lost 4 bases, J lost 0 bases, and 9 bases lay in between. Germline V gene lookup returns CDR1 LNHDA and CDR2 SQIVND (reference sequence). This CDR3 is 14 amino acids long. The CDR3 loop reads CASSRDTANYGYTF. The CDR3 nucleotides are TGTGCCAGTAGTAGGGACACCGCTAACTATGGCTACACCTTC.

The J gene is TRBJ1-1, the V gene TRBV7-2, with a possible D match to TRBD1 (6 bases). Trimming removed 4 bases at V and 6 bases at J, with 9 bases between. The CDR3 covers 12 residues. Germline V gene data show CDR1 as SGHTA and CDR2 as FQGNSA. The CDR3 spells CASSSYRAEAFF. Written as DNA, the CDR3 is TGTGCCAGCAGCTCCTACAGGGCTGAAGCTTTCTTT.

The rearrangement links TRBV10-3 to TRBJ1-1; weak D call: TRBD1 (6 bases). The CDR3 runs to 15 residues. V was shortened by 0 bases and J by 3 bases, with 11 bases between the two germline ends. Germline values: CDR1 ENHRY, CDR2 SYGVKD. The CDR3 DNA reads TGTGCCATCAGTGAGTCGAGGCAGGGGTACACTGAAGCTTTCTTT. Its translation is CAISESRQGYTEAFF.

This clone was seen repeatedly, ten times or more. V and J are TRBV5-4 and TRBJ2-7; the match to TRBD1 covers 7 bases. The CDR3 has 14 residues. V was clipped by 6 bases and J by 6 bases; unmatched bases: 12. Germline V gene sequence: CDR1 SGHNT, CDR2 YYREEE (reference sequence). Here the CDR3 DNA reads TGTGCCAGCAAGAAAGGGGGCGGCGGTGCCGAGCAGTACTTC. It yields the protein CASKKGGGGAEQYF.

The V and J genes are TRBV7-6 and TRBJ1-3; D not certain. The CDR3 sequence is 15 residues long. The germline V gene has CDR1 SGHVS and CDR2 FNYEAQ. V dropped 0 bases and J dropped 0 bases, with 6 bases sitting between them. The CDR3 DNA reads TGTGCCAGCAGCTTAGCCAGTTTCTCTGGAAACACCATATATTTT. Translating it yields CASSLASFSGNTIYF.

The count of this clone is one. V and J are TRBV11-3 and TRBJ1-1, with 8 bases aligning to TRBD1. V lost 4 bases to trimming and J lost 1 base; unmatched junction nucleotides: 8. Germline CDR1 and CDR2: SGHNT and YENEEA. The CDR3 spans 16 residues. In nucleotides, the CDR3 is TGTGCCAGCAGCTCGACATCGACAGGGGCGAACACTGAAGCTTTCTTT. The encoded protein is CASSSTSTGANTEAFF.

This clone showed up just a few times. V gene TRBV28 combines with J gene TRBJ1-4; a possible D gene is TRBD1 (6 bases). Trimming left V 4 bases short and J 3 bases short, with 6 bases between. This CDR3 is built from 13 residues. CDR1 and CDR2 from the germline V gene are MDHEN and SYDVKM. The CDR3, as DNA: TGTGCCAGCAGTTCAGGGGCTAATGAAAAACTGTTTTTT. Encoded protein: CASSSGANEKLFF.

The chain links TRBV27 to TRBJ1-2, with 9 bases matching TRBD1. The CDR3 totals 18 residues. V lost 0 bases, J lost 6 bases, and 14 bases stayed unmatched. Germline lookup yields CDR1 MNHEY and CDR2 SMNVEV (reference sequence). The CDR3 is CASSLSVAGTGRWNGYTF. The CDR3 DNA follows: TGTGCCAGCAGTTTATCGGTTGCCGGGACAGGGCGGTGGAATGGCTACACCTTC.

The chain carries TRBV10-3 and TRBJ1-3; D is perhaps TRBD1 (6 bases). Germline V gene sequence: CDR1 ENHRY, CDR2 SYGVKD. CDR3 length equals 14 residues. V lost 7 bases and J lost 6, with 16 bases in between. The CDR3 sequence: CAIMKDSPENTIYF. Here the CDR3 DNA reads TGTGCCATCATGAAGGACAGCCCTGAAAACACCATATATTTT.

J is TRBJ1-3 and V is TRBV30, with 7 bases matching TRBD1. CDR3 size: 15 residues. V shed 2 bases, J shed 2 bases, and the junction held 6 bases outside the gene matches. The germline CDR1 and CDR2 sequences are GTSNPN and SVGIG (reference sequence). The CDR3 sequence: CAWSLGQAAGNTIYF. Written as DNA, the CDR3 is TGTGCCTGGAGTTTAGGACAGGCGGCTGGAAACACCATATATTTT.

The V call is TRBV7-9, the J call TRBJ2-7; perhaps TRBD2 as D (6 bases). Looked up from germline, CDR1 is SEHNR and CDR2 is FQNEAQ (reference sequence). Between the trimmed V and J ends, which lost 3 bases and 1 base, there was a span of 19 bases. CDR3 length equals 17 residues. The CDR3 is CASSFFGGGERSYEQYF. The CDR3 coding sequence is TGTGCCAGCAGCTTTTTTGGAGGCGGGGAGAGGTCCTACGAGCAGTACTTC.

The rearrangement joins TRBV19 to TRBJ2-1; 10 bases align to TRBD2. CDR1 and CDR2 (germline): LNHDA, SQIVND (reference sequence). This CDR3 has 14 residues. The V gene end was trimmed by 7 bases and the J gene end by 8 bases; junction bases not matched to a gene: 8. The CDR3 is CASTTSGKAHEQFF. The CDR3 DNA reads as TGTGCCAGTACTACTAGCGGGAAGGCCCATGAGCAGTTCTTC.

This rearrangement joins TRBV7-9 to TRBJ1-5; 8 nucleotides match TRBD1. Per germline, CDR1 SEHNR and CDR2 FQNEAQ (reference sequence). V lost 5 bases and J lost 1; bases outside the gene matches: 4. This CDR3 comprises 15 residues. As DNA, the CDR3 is TGTGCCAGCAGCACGGACAGGGAAAGCAATCAGCCCCAGCATTTT. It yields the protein CASSTDRESNQPQHF.

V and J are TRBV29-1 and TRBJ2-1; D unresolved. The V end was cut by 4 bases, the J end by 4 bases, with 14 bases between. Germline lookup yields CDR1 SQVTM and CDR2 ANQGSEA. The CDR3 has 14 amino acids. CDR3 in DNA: TGCAGCGTTGTAAACGTTTACGGGTACAATGAGCAGTTCTTC. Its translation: CSVVNVYGYNEQFF.

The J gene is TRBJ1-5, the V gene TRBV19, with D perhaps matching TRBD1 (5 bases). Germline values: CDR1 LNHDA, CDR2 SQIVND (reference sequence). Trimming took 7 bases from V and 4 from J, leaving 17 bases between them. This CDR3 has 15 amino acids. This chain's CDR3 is CASTWEGRPNQPQHF. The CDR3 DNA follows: TGTGCCAGTACGTGGGAGGGACGGCCTAATCAGCCCCAGCATTTT.

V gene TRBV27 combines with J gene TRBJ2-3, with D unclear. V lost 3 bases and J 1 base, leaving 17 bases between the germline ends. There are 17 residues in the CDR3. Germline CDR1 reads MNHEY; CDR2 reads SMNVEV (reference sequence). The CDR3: CASSFLGSLKGTDTQYF. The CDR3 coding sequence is TGTGCCAGCAGTTTTTTGGGCTCTCTAAAAGGCACAGATACGCAGTATTTT.

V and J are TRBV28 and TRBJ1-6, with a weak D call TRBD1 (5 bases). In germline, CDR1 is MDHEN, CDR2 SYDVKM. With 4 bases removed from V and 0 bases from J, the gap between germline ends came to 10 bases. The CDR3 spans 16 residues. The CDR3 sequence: CASSSRGSSYNSPLHF. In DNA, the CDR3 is TGTGCCAGCAGTTCCCGGGGGAGCTCCTATAATTCACCCCTCCACTTT.

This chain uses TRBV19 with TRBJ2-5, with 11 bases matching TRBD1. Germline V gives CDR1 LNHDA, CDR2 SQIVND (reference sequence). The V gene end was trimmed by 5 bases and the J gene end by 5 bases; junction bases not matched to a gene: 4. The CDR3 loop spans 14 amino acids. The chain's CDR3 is CASSPGTGGETQYF. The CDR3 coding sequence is TGTGCCAGTAGTCCCGGGACAGGGGGGGAGACCCAGTACTTC.

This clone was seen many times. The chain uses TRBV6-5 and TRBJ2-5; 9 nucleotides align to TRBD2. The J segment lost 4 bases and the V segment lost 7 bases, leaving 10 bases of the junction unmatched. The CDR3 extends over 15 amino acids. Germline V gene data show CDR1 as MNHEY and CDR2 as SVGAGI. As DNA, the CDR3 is TGTGCCAGCACCATGGGACTAGCTGGTCGAGAGACCCAGTACTTC. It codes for CASTMGLAGRETQYF.